These T cell receptor beta chains were read from a single sample in a study of beta chain features in type 1 diabetes. The repertoire was sequenced with immunoSEQ multiplex PCR; TCRdb's copy has only in-frame clones and lacks some. Altogether about 710,000 clones are present, roughly 13% being singletons, with the ten largest covering roughly 0.04%. Material: naive CD4+ T cells from blood. The receptors were gathered from a man between 18 and 35 years old with type 1 diabetes. CDR3s include the opening cysteine and the closing phenylalanine or tryptophan. The D gene is left open where the match is weak. Size is omitted from some rows. Given values are once, few, many or a class for expanded clones.

j_call d_call clone_size v_call cdr3_aa cdr3_nt
TRBJ2-4 NA NA TRBV11-1 CASSLEGGIKNIQYF TGTGCCAGCAGCTTAGAGGGCGGGATCAAAAACATTCAGTACTTC
TRBJ2-7 TRBD2 NA TRBV28 CASTSPGGPSSYEQYF TGTGCCAGCACTTCCCCGGGGGGTCCTAGCTCCTACGAGCAGTACTTC
TRBJ1-6 NA few TRBV5-1 CASSLEGIRDSPLHF TGCGCCAGCAGCTTGGAAGGCATAAGGGATTCACCCCTCCACTTT
TRBJ2-1 TRBD2 NA TRBV6-6 CASRTGTSGGNNEQFF TGTGCCAGCAGAACTGGGACTAGCGGAGGCAACAATGAGCAGTTCTTC
TRBJ2-5 TRBD1 NA TRBV30 CAWRYRDRLQTQYF TGTGCCTGGAGGTACCGGGACAGGCTACAGACCCAGTACTTC
TRBJ2-3 NA NA TRBV5-1 CASSPPGVSGTDTQYF TGCGCCAGCAGCCCCCCTGGGGTCTCTGGCACAGATACGCAGTATTTT
TRBJ2-3 NA few TRBV25-1 CASSERLADTQYF TGTGCCAGCAGTGAACGACTAGCAGATACGCAGTATTTT
TRBJ1-2 NA once TRBV28 CASSLTVHYGYTF TGTGCCAGCAGCCTGACAGTACACTATGGCTACACCTTC
TRBJ2-3 NA NA TRBV7-2 CASSQSRKSDTQYF TGTGCCAGCAGCCAAAGTCGTAAGTCAGATACGCAGTATTTT
TRBJ2-3 NA NA TRBV9 CASSVRAPSTDTQYF TGTGCCAGCAGCGTGCGGGCCCCTAGCACAGATACGCAGTATTTT
TRBJ2-6 NA NA TRBV7-6 CASSLGRPLGANVLTF TGTGCCAGCAGCTTAGGCCGACCGCTTGGGGCCAACGTCCTGACTTTC
TRBJ2-3 NA NA TRBV9 CASSALLQWNTDTQYF TGTGCCAGCAGCGCCCTACTCCAATGGAATACAGATACGCAGTATTTT
TRBJ1-2 NA NA TRBV6-5 CASSYSRTRANYGYTF TGTGCCAGCAGTTACTCGAGGACGAGAGCTAACTATGGCTACACCTTC
TRBJ2-7 NA NA TRBV5-4 CASSLAAGMNGEQYF TGTGCCAGCAGCTTGGCGGCAGGGATGAATGGCGAGCAGTACTTC
TRBJ2-6 TRBD1 NA TRBV5-1 CASSFGTGVYGANVLTF TGCGCCAGCAGCTTTGGGACAGGGGTTTATGGGGCCAACGTCCTGACTTTC
TRBJ2-3 NA NA TRBV7-2 CASSPTSRRADTQYF TGTGCCAGCAGCCCCACTAGCCGGAGGGCAGATACGCAGTATTTT
TRBJ2-3 NA NA TRBV13 CASSLGGLGTDTQYF TGTGCCAGCAGCTTAGGGGGCCTCGGCACAGATACGCAGTATTTT
TRBJ2-1 TRBD2 NA TRBV6-5 CASSRTSGSYEQFF TGTGCCAGCAGTAGGACTAGCGGGAGTTATGAGCAGTTCTTC
TRBJ2-7 NA few TRBV14 CASSQVRQGDEQYF TGTGCCAGCAGCCAAGTGCGGCAGGGAGACGAGCAGTACTTC
TRBJ2-5 NA NA TRBV7-7 CASSAIAFQETQYF TGTGCTAGCAGCGCCATAGCGTTTCAAGAGACCCAGTACTTC
TRBJ2-7 NA NA TRBV5-1 CASSLTRPLYEQYF TGCGCCAGCAGTCTGACAAGGCCCCTCTACGAGCAGTACTTC
TRBJ2-3 TRBD1 NA TRBV7-2 CASSRGYSTDTQYF TGTGCCAGCTCCAGGGGGTACAGCACAGATACGCAGTATTTT
TRBJ1-6 NA few TRBV30 CAWSAHGLGSPLHF TGTGCCTGGAGTGCCCACGGTTTAGGTTCACCCCTCCACTTT
TRBJ2-7 NA few TRBV2 CASSGSVQSEQYF TGTGCCAGCAGTGGTTCAGTCCAGTCCGAGCAGTACTTC
TRBJ2-7 NA few TRBV5-1 CASSFSESYEQYF TGCGCCAGCAGCTTCTCAGAGTCCTACGAGCAGTACTTC
TRBJ1-2 NA few TRBV5-1 CASSLGGSEDYGYTF TGCGCCAGCAGCTTGGGGGGCAGCGAGGACTATGGCTACACCTTC
TRBJ2-1 TRBD2 NA TRBV7-9 CASSLKFGLADSYNEQFF TGTGCCAGCAGCTTAAAATTTGGACTAGCGGACTCCTACAATGAGCAGTTCTTC
TRBJ2-7 TRBD2 few TRBV27 CASGGYGTSLYEQYF TGTGCCAGCGGGGGTTATGGGACTAGCCTCTACGAGCAGTACTTC
TRBJ1-5 NA few TRBV4-3 CASSQESDNQPQHF TGCGCCAGCAGCCAAGAATCTGACAATCAGCCCCAGCATTTT
TRBJ2-1 NA NA TRBV5-6 CASSGGVLLEQFF TGTGCCAGCAGTGGCGGGGTTCTCCTTGAGCAGTTCTTC
TRBJ1-1 NA few TRBV30 CAWSVAQEAFF TGTGCCTGGAGTGTAGCTCAGGAAGCTTTCTTT
TRBJ2-2 NA few TRBV6-1 CASSEEGGPYHGELFF TGTGCCAGCAGTGAGGAAGGCGGGCCCTACCACGGGGAGCTGTTTTTT
TRBJ2-2 NA few TRBV30 CAWSVMRASWGENTGELFF TGTGCCTGGAGTGTTATGAGGGCCAGTTGGGGAGAGAACACCGGGGAGCTGTTTTTT
TRBJ2-7 NA NA TRBV6-5 CATLSGTIDEQYF TGTGCCACCCTCTCCGGGACAATCGACGAGCAGTACTTC
TRBJ1-1 TRBD1 few TRBV10-3 CAIRGQATPRTEAFF TGTGCCATCAGGGGACAGGCCACGCCCCGGACTGAAGCTTTCTTT
TRBJ1-1 TRBD1 NA TRBV28 CAATGTGLRAFF TGTGCCGCCACAGGGACAGGGCTAAGAGCTTTCTTT
TRBJ1-2 NA NA TRBV6-6 CASRDADPNYGYTF TGTGCCAGCAGAGATGCGGACCCTAACTATGGCTACACCTTC
TRBJ2-5 TRBD1 NA TRBV28 CASSLYREGQGARETQYF TGTGCCAGCAGTTTATACCGAGAGGGACAGGGGGCAAGGGAGACCCAGTACTTC
TRBJ2-5 NA few TRBV9 CASSFAPLQGETQYF TGTGCCAGCAGCTTTGCACCTCTCCAAGGGGAGACCCAGTACTTC
TRBJ2-1 TRBD1 NA TRBV10-3 CAISEGQGVYNEQFF TGTGCCATCAGTGAGGGGCAGGGGGTCTACAATGAGCAGTTCTTC
TRBJ1-4 NA NA TRBV7-9 CASSLQAANEKLFF TGTGCCAGCAGCTTACAGGCCGCTAATGAAAAACTGTTTTTT
TRBJ2-7 TRBD2 few TRBV5-1 CASSPLLLAGGHEQYF TGCGCCAGCAGCCCCCTTTTACTAGCGGGAGGGCACGAGCAGTACTTC
TRBJ2-7 NA NA TRBV7-2 CASSLRGGSSYEQYF TGTGCCAGCAGCTTACGTGGGGGGAGCTCCTACGAGCAGTACTTC
TRBJ1-1 NA few TRBV27 CASSWAGRVTEAFF TGTGCCAGCAGTTGGGCAGGGCGGGTGACTGAAGCTTTCTTT
TRBJ2-5 TRBD1 few TRBV6-1 CASRRGQGETQYF TGTGCCAGCAGGAGAGGACAGGGGGAGACCCAGTACTTC
TRBJ1-4 TRBD1 NA TRBV5-6 CASSLEPGQMYEKLFF TGTGCCAGCAGCTTGGAGCCGGGACAGATGTATGAAAAACTGTTTTTT
TRBJ1-4 TRBD1 few TRBV2 CASSKQGSNEKLFF TGTGCCAGCAGTAAACAGGGGTCTAATGAAAAACTGTTTTTT
TRBJ1-2 NA NA TRBV29-1 CSAHGGQGLNYGYTF TGCAGCGCCCACGGAGGGCAGGGGCTAAACTATGGCTACACCTTC
TRBJ2-3 NA few TRBV11-2 CASSLIPGRGTDTQYF TGTGCCAGCAGCTTAATACCAGGGAGAGGCACAGATACGCAGTATTTT
TRBJ2-1 TRBD2 few TRBV5-1 CASSLPSGHHSYNEQFF TGCGCCAGCAGCTTGCCTAGCGGGCACCATTCCTACAATGAGCAGTTCTTC
TRBJ2-3 NA NA TRBV5-4 CASSLGGTSTDTQYF TGTGCCAGCAGCTTGGGTGGTACTAGCACAGATACGCAGTATTTT
TRBJ1-2 NA NA TRBV7-9 CASSLEVQGYTF TGTGCCAGCAGCTTAGAGGTACAAGGCTACACCTTC
TRBJ1-4 NA NA TRBV5-6 CASSLTATNEKLFF TGTGCCAGCAGCTTGACAGCAACTAATGAAAAACTGTTTTTT
TRBJ2-2 TRBD1 NA TRBV13 CASSFRRTGTGGTGELFF TGTGCCAGCAGCTTCCGCAGAACCGGGACAGGGGGCACCGGGGAGCTGTTTTTT
TRBJ1-5 NA NA TRBV25-1 CASSGLNSNQPQHF TGTGCCAGCAGTGGGTTAAATAGCAATCAGCCCCAGCATTTT
TRBJ1-1 NA few TRBV6-5 CASSYRTRNTEAFF TGTGCCAGCAGTTATCGAACACGGAACACTGAAGCTTTCTTT
TRBJ2-6 NA NA TRBV28 CASSSTGRFSSGANVLTF TGTGCCAGCAGTTCAACGGGACGGTTCAGCTCTGGGGCCAACGTCCTGACTTTC
TRBJ2-6 NA few TRBV19 CASSPQEAGANVLTF TGTGCCAGTAGCCCCCAGGAGGCTGGGGCCAACGTCCTGACTTTC
TRBJ2-1 NA NA TRBV30 CAWSQQGREQFF TGTGCCTGGAGTCAGCAAGGACGTGAGCAGTTCTTC